The 20 T cell receptor beta chains given below trace back to one sample, sequenced in a study of T cell responses to AZD1222 COVID-19 vaccine. Repertoires were generated with immunoSEQ multiplex PCR, while TCRdb's copy carries only in-frame clones and drops some. This table has 100,000 or so clones, 86% appearing once. The specimen was peripheral blood, collected on day 0 of AZD1222 vaccination. These receptors all stem from an adult in good health.

The genes are TRBV6-6 and TRBJ1-3; no reliable D call. Germline CDR1 is MNHNY and CDR2 is SVGAGI (reference sequence). Trimming left V 3 bases short and J 8 bases short, with 8 bases between. CDR3 length: 12 amino acids. The CDR3 DNA reads TGTGCCAGCAGTTATAAGTATGACACCATATATTTT. It encodes CASSYKYDTIYF.

The chain recombines TRBV28 with TRBJ1-6; maybe TRBD1 (5 bases). The germline CDR1 and CDR2 sequences are MDHEN and SYDVKM. V was trimmed by 8 bases and J by 0 bases, leaving 14 bases between them. The length of the CDR3 is 16 residues. The CDR3 protein is CASGGGASSYNSPLHF. In nucleotides, the CDR3 is TGTGCCAGCGGGGGAGGGGCGAGCTCCTATAATTCACCCCTCCACTTT. Complete variable domain (other parts from reference TRBV28 and TRBJ1-6): DVKVTQSSRYLVKRTGEKVFLECVQDMDHENMFWYRQDPGLGLRLIYFSYDVKMKEKGDIPEGYSVSREKKERFSLILESASTNQTSMYLCASGGGASSYNSPLHFGNGTRLTVT.

The genes are TRBV30 and TRBJ2-1; 10 bases are shared with TRBD2. V shed 5 bases, J shed 5 bases, and the junction held 9 bases outside the gene matches. Germline V gives CDR1 GTSNPN, CDR2 SVGIG (reference sequence). The CDR3 has 15 residues. The CDR3 DNA is TGTGCCTGGGGGGAAGCGGGAGGGCCGGACAATGAGCAGTTCTTC. This encodes CAWGEAGGPDNEQFF.

The chain carries TRBV28 and TRBJ1-6; D perhaps matches TRBD1 (6 bases). Trimming took off 5 bases at V and 13 bases at J, with 18 bases between the two ends. Looked up from germline, CDR1 is MDHEN and CDR2 is SYDVKM. The CDR3 consists of 14 residues. CDR3 nucleotides: TGTGCCAGCAGTGAAAGTGGGGGGGGGCTGCCCCTCCACTTT. It is translated as CASSESGGGLPLHF.

This chain connects TRBV19 to TRBJ1-5, with unresolved D. The CDR3 has 14 residues. V gave up 7 bases and J gave up 4 bases, with 14 bases separating them. In germline, CDR1 is LNHDA, CDR2 SQIVND (reference sequence). In DNA form, the CDR3 reads TGTGCCAGTACTATCGGCCTCGGGAATCAGCCCCAGCATTTT. It is translated as CASTIGLGNQPQHF.

This sequence joins TRBV5-1 and TRBJ2-7; 8 positions agree with TRBD2. V lost 3 bases to trimming and J lost 5 bases; unmatched junction nucleotides: 13. In germline, CDR1 is SGHRS, CDR2 YFSETQ. This CDR3 has 16 residues. CDR3 in amino acids: CASSSEPGLGTDEQYF. The CDR3, as DNA: TGCGCCAGCAGCTCGGAACCGGGACTAGGCACCGACGAGCAGTACTTC.

The genes are TRBV5-8 and TRBJ2-7; D perhaps matches TRBD1 (6 bases). Germline loops: CDR1 SGHTS, CDR2 YDEGEE. The CDR3 loop spans 14 amino acids. V dropped 6 bases and J dropped 3 bases, with 16 bases sitting between them. The CDR3 reads CASTKQGTVYEQYF. The CDR3 DNA sequence: TGTGCCAGCACTAAACAGGGTACGGTCTACGAGCAGTACTTC. The variable domain in full, completed from reference TRBV5-8 and TRBJ2-7, reads EAGVTQSPTHLIKTRGQQATLRCSPISGHTSVYWYQQALGLGLQFLLWYDEGEERNRGNFPPRFSGRQFPNYSSELNVNALELEDSALYLCASTKQGTVYEQYFGPGTRLTVT.

This chain connects TRBV11-1 to TRBJ1-6, with a weak D call TRBD1 (5 bases). Germline V gene sequence: CDR1 SGHAT, CDR2 FQDESV (reference sequence). This CDR3 is built from 15 residues. The ends were cut back, 5 bases at V and 1 base at J, with 9 bases in the middle. CDR3 protein: CASSRRGSYNSPLHF. In DNA, the CDR3 is TGTGCCAGCAGCCGTCGGGGGTCCTATAATTCACCCCTCCACTTT.

CDR3 loop: CASSYGENTGELFF. CDR3 sequence (DNA): TGTGCCAGCAGTTACGGGGAAAACACCGGGGAGCTGTTTTTT. V is TRBV6-5 and J is TRBJ2-2; no firm D call. CDR1 MNHEY and CDR2 SVGAGI come from the germline V gene. Trimming removed 2 bases from V and 2 bases from J, with 6 bases in between. The CDR3 consists of 14 residues.

This rearrangement joins TRBV28 to TRBJ2-5; D possibly corresponds to TRBD1 (5 bases). CDR3 length equals 15 residues. The V and J ends lost 0 bases and 5 bases respectively, with 13 bases between them. CDR1 is MDHEN and CDR2 is SYDVKM in the germline V gene. CDR3 coding DNA: TGTGCCAGCAGTTTATGGTCAGGGTTAGGGGAGACCCAGTACTTC. Amino acid sequence: CASSLWSGLGETQYF.

The rearrangement links TRBV28 to TRBJ1-5; tentative D call: TRBD1 (6 bases). Trimming shortened V by 3 bases and J by 6 bases, and 15 bases separated the two germline ends. Per the germline V gene, CDR1 is MDHEN and CDR2 is SYDVKM. CDR3 length equals 15 residues. The chain's CDR3 is CASSFGGASSQPQHF. The DNA for the CDR3 is TGTGCCAGCAGTTTTGGGGGGGCCTCCAGTCAGCCCCAGCATTTT. Full variable domain (missing parts from reference TRBV28 and TRBJ1-5): DVKVTQSSRYLVKRTGEKVFLECVQDMDHENMFWYRQDPGLGLRLIYFSYDVKMKEKGDIPEGYSVSREKKERFSLILESASTNQTSMYLCASSFGGASSQPQHFGDGTRLSIL.

The chain links TRBV27 to TRBJ2-1, with D perhaps being TRBD1 or TRBD2 (5 bases each). CDR1 and CDR2 (germline): MNHEY, SMNVEV (reference sequence). V lost 5 bases and J lost 6, with 14 bases in between. The CDR3 length is 14 residues. As DNA, the CDR3 is TGTGCCAGCAGTCCCCCGGGACCGATCAATGAGCAGTTCTTC. Protein: CASSPPGPINEQFF.

J is TRBJ2-1 and V is TRBV19; D gene uncertain. Germline V CDR1 and CDR2: LNHDA, SQIVND (reference sequence). The CDR3 consists of 16 residues. V was shortened by 3 bases and J by 4 bases, with 16 bases between the two germline ends. The CDR3 reads CASSIIGAGKYNEQFF. CDR3 nucleotides: TGTGCCAGTAGTATTATCGGCGCTGGAAAATACAATGAGCAGTTCTTC.

The chain uses TRBV18 and TRBJ2-1; 11 bases align to TRBD2. The ends lost 8 bases at V and 0 bases at J; junction bases unmatched: 3. The germline V gene has CDR1 KGHSH and CDR2 LQKENI. CDR3 length: 15 amino acids. In DNA, the CDR3 is TGTGCCAGCACGGGACTAGCGGCCTCCTACAATGAGCAGTTCTTC. The encoded protein is CASTGLAASYNEQFF.

The J gene is TRBJ2-3, the V gene TRBV5-8; D not resolved. The CDR3 is made up of 12 amino acids. Trimming cost V 4 bases and J 4 bases, with 7 bases left between them. Germline V CDR1 and CDR2: SGHTS, YDEGEE. Written as DNA, the CDR3 is TGTGCCAGCAGCCATACTCCAGATACGCAGTATTTT. It translates to CASSHTPDTQYF. The full variable domain, rest sourced from reference TRBV5-8 and TRBJ2-3, is EAGVTQSPTHLIKTRGQQATLRCSPISGHTSVYWYQQALGLGLQFLLWYDEGEERNRGNFPPRFSGRQFPNYSSELNVNALELEDSALYLCASSHTPDTQYFGPGTRLTVL.

The gene calls are TRBV28 and TRBJ2-7, with D unclear. Germline V CDR1 and CDR2: MDHEN, SYDVKM. The CDR3 length is 11 residues. With 6 bases removed from V and 0 bases from J, the gap between germline ends came to 3 bases. For the CDR3, the DNA is TGTGCCAGCAGCCGCTCCTACGAGCAGTACTTC. Residues: CASSRSYEQYF.

The V call is TRBV5-5, the J call TRBJ2-1, with D maybe TRBD1 (7 bases). The length of the CDR3 is 13 residues. The V gene lost 3 bases and the J gene lost 7 bases, with 11 bases spanning the gap. Germline V gives CDR1 SGHKS, CDR2 YYEKEE (reference sequence). This CDR3 is CASSSPGGNEQFF. Here the CDR3 DNA reads TGTGCCAGCAGCTCGCCAGGGGGGAATGAGCAGTTCTTC.

This clone was seen just once. V usage is TRBV10-3 and J usage is TRBJ1-3; tentatively, D is TRBD1 (6 bases). Trimming took off 3 bases at V and 3 bases at J, with 18 bases between the two ends. Germline CDR1 reads ENHRY; CDR2 reads SYGVKD. This CDR3 has 17 amino acids. This chain's CDR3 is CAISEGGSGSGGNTIYF. CDR3 DNA sequence: TGTGCCATCAGTGAAGGGGGTTCAGGGAGCGGTGGAAACACCATATATTTT.

The chain has TRBV14 and TRBJ1-6; D is uncertain. CDR3 length equals 16 residues. Trimming stripped 0 bases from V and 0 bases from J, with 6 bases between. CDR1 is SGHDN and CDR2 is FVKESK in the germline V gene. CDR3 in DNA: TGTGCCAGCAGCCAAGAGCTGAGCTCCTATAATTCACCCCTCCACTTT. Translated: CASSQELSSYNSPLHF.

The chain couples TRBV5-6 to TRBJ1-2; TRBD1 matches 7 bases. Trimming removed 2 bases from V and 0 bases from J; junction bases left unmatched: 1. Germline V gene lookup returns CDR1 SGHDT and CDR2 YYEEEE. This CDR3 is built from 14 residues. CDR3 bases: TGTGCCAGCAGCTTCGGACAGGCTAACTATGGCTACACCTTC. Protein product: CASSFGQANYGYTF.